The present T cell receptor beta chain was sequenced within a study of blood T cell repertoires in COVID-19. Overall study: The study drew acute and convalescent COVID-19 samples from the United States, Italy and Spain.

Original processing notes: Scientists estimated how many nucleated cells there were by amplifying reference gene primers. Sequencing used immunoSEQ multiplex PCR; TCRdb keeps in-frame clones, though not all of them. V and J calls plus clone size are reproduced from that table; the DNA served to infer D and trimming. The sample has 120,000 to 150,000 clones; 75% to 90% are singletons. This CDR3 has 17 amino acids. CDR1 and CDR2 (germline): LNHDA, SQIVND (reference sequence). Trimming took 5 bases from V and 8 from J; bases not matched to a gene: 19. The chain employs TRBV19 and TRBJ1-2; 8 bases are a match to TRBD1. The sequence came from an elderly woman with acute or convalescent COVID-19. The specimen sequenced was peripheral blood. Here the CDR3 DNA reads TGTGCCAGTAGTTCCCAGGGGGCCCAGGGCCTTCTAAGCGGCTACACCTTC. Translation: CASSSQGAQGLLSGYTF.